This T cell receptor beta chain derives from a study of T cell responses to AZD1222 COVID-19 vaccine. Repertoires were generated with immunoSEQ multiplex PCR, while TCRdb's copy carries only in-frame clones and drops some. Of about 90,000 clones listed, around 90% were seen once; the top ten hold under 20%. Study-wide findings and caveats: There were mostly white British donors and more females than males, and clonal diversity was possibly underestimated.

Of note for this clone: Its specificity is unknown.

The source material was peripheral blood, sampled on day 0 of AZD1222 vaccination. The sequence was collected from an adult in good health.

The CDR3: CASSRGRTYNEQFF. CDR3 coding DNA: TGCGCCAGCAGTCGAGGGCGGACTTACAATGAGCAGTTCTTC. V and J are TRBV10-2 and TRBJ2-1; D perhaps matches TRBD2 (5 bases). The germline V gene encodes CDR1 WSHSY and CDR2 SAAADI. V lost 5 bases and J 4 bases, leaving 12 bases between the germline ends. The CDR3 sequence is 14 residues long.